Listed here are 21 T cell receptor beta chains from one sample, sequenced in a study of blood T cells in healthy people across ages. Alongside a J-beta primer mix, a sample-barcoded 5' primer served in a second PCR lasting about 7 to 11 cycles. TCRdb processed the 5' RACE reads anew with MiXCR; each CDR3 protein has one entry. The repertoire holds about 1,500,000 distinct CDR3 sequences, with over 25% as singletons. The sample taken for sequencing was blood. These receptors were obtained from a young woman in good health.

The V gene is TRBV12-3 or TRBV12-4, the J gene TRBJ2-1; D may match TRBD1 or TRBD2 (5 bases each). Trimming took 3 bases from V and 5 from J, leaving 17 bases between them. The CDR3 has 16 residues. Here the CDR3 reads CASSLSSGAADNEQFF. In DNA form, the CDR3 reads TGTGCCAGCAGTTTGTCCTCCGGGGCCGCGGACAATGAGCAGTTCTTC.

This clonotype was seen ten or more times. The gene calls are TRBV28 and TRBJ2-5, with 11 bases fitting TRBD1. V lost 8 bases and J lost 4; bases outside the gene matches: 12. Germline CDR1 and CDR2: MDHEN and SYDVKM. The CDR3 contains 16 residues. CDR3 loop: CASRRDRGGRGETQYF. CDR3 coding DNA: TGTGCCAGCCGCCGGGACAGGGGGGGGAGAGGAGAGACCCAGTACTTC. The entire variable domain, with the rest obtained from reference TRBV28 and TRBJ2-5, is as follows: DVKVTQSSRYLVKRTGEKVFLECVQDMDHENMFWYRQDPGLGLRLIYFSYDVKMKEKGDIPEGYSVSREKKERFSLILESASTNQTSMYLCASRRDRGGRGETQYFGPGTRLLVL.

For this clonotype: This may come from a read error, since a much larger clone is one base off. V is TRBV5-1 and J is TRBJ2-1; 12 nucleotides line up with TRBD2. CDR1 and CDR2 from the germline V gene are SGHRS and YFSETQ. CDR3 length: 16 amino acids. The CDR3 nucleotides read TGCGCCGGCAGCCCACAGACTAGCGGGAGCTACAATGAGCAGTTCTTC. Translated: CAGSPQTSGSYNEQFF. Variable domain in full (rest from reference TRBV5-1 and TRBJ2-1): KAGVTQTPRYLIKTRGQQVTLSCSPISGHRSVSWYQQTPGQGLQFLFEYFSETQRNKGNFPGRFSGRQFSNSRSEMNVSTLELGDSALYLCAGSPQTSGSYNEQFFGPGTRLTVL.

The CDR3 sequence is CASSQRQGPNYGYTF. The CDR3 DNA is TGCGCCAGCAGTCAAAGACAGGGGCCCAACTATGGCTACACCTTC. The rearrangement links TRBV5-1 to TRBJ1-2, with TRBD1 matching 8 bases. CDR1 is SGHRS, CDR2 YFSETQ, per germline. V dropped 5 bases and J dropped 2; count of bases not matched to a gene: 8. The CDR3 loop spans 15 amino acids.

The chain carries TRBV11-2 and TRBJ2-5; a possible D gene is TRBD1 (6 bases). With 6 bases removed from V and 11 bases from J, the gap between germline ends came to 22 bases. The length of the CDR3 is 14 residues. The germline CDR1 and CDR2 sequences are SGHAT and FQNNGV. CDR3 nucleotides: TGTGCCAGCAGTGGGGGCTGGCGTGGTAGAGAGCAGTACTTC. As protein: CASSGGWRGREQYF. Full variable domain (outside the CDR3, taken from reference TRBV11-2 and TRBJ2-5): EAGVAQSPRYKIIEKRQSVAFWCNPISGHATLYWYQQILGQGPKLLIQFQNNGVVDDSQLPKDRFSAERLKGVDSTLKIQPAKLEDSAVYLCASSGGWRGREQYFGPGTRLLVL.

In DNA, the CDR3 is TGTGCCACCAGAAGATGGGACGTGGAGGGAATCCCTAACTATGGCTACACCTTC. Translating it yields CATRRWDVEGIPNYGYTF. This chain links TRBV15 with TRBJ1-2; D might be TRBD1 (5 bases). Trimming stripped 6 bases from V and 0 bases from J, with 23 bases between. The CDR3 covers 18 residues. In germline, CDR1 is LNHNV, CDR2 YYDKDF (reference sequence).

In this sample, this clonotype turned up a few times. The V and J genes are TRBV4-1 and TRBJ2-3, with 9 positions matching TRBD2. After removal of 1 base from V and 4 bases from J, the junction contained 3 bases not matched to a gene. This CDR3 spans 15 amino acids. Germline V gene sequence: CDR1 MGHRA, CDR2 YSYEKL. CDR3 loop: CASSQVGGGADTQYF. The CDR3, as DNA: TGCGCCAGCAGCCAAGTTGGCGGGGGGGCAGATACGCAGTATTTT.

This rearrangement joins TRBV20-1 to TRBJ2-7; no reliable D call. The germline V and J ends were trimmed by 0 bases and 7 bases, with 13 bases remaining between them. This CDR3 has 13 amino acids. In germline, CDR1 is DFQATT, CDR2 SNEGSKA (reference sequence). CDR3 protein: CSARDLGATEQYF. The CDR3 DNA is TGCAGTGCTAGAGATTTAGGAGCTACGGAGCAGTACTTC.

A note on this clonotype: The junction departs from germline at one end; a sequencing error may be responsible. The chain carries TRBV25-1 and TRBJ2-7; D possibly corresponds to TRBD2 (6 bases). In germline, CDR1 is MGHDK, CDR2 SYGVNS. The CDR3 is 12 residues long. The CDR3 sequence is CASIGGPYGQYF. CDR3 coding DNA: TGTGCCAGCATTGGAGGGCCGTACGGGCAGTACTTC.

There are many counts of this clonotype. The chain employs TRBV28 and TRBJ2-7, with 7 nucleotides matching TRBD2. Germline loops: CDR1 MDHEN, CDR2 SYDVKM. The CDR3 has 14 residues. V lost 5 bases, J lost 2 bases, and 6 bases stayed unmatched. CDR3 in amino acids: CASSDAGEAYEQYF. The CDR3, as DNA: TGTGCCAGCAGTGACGCGGGGGAGGCCTACGAGCAGTACTTC.

This chain connects TRBV7-9 to TRBJ1-6; 7 nucleotides align to TRBD1. Losses at the gene ends were 3 bases for V and 10 bases for J; bases not matched to a gene: 6. The CDR3 loop spans 14 amino acids. Germline V lookup: CDR1 SEHNR, CDR2 FQNEAQ (reference sequence). The CDR3 sequence: CASSLPGQSSPLHF. CDR3 sequence (DNA): TGTGCCAGCAGCTTGCCGGGACAGAGCTCACCCCTCCACTTT.

This clonotype was seen more than once but under ten times. The chain combines TRBV12-3 or TRBV12-4 with TRBJ1-2; D gene unclear. The germline V and J ends were trimmed by 2 bases and 4 bases, with 11 bases remaining between them. The CDR3 is 14 residues long. This chain's CDR3 is CASSLFVASYGYTF. CDR3 DNA sequence: TGTGCCAGCAGTTTATTCGTTGCCAGCTATGGCTACACCTTC.

The genes are TRBV10-3 and TRBJ2-5; 12 positions agree with TRBD2. V lost 3 bases to trimming and J lost 5 bases; unmatched junction nucleotides: 4. Germline assignment: CDR1 ENHRY and CDR2 SYGVKD. This CDR3 comprises 15 residues. The CDR3 DNA reads as TGTGCCATCAGTGATTGGCTAGCGGGAGGGGAGACCCAGTACTTC. Translation gives CAISDWLAGGETQYF.

The chain is built from TRBV6-5 and TRBJ2-1; tentative D call: TRBD2 (6 bases). The length of the CDR3 is 15 residues. Trimming removed 7 bases from V and 3 bases from J, with 16 bases in between. Germline CDR1 MNHEY, CDR2 SVGAGI. For the CDR3, the DNA is TGTGCCAGCACCCAGGCGGGGAGCGTCTACAATGAGCAGTTCTTC. This gives the protein CASTQAGSVYNEQFF.

The chain joins TRBV3-1 to TRBJ1-1; D ambiguous. This CDR3 has 15 residues. In germline, CDR1 is LGHDT, CDR2 YNNKEL (reference sequence). V lost 0 bases and J lost 2, with 10 bases in between. Here the CDR3 reads CASSQESAGNTEAFF. In DNA form, the CDR3 reads TGTGCCAGCAGCCAAGAGTCTGCCGGTAACACTGAAGCTTTCTTT.

This sequence joins TRBV6-6 and TRBJ1-1; perhaps TRBD1 as D (5 bases). The CDR3 runs 14 residues. V lost 6 bases, J lost 5 bases, and 16 bases lay in between. From germline, CDR1 is MNHNY and CDR2 SVGAGI (reference sequence). CDR3 DNA sequence: TGTGCCAGCAGAAGAGGGGATATCCAGACTGAAGCTTTCTTT. Translated: CASRRGDIQTEAFF.

The chain joins TRBV11-2 to TRBJ1-2, with no clear D. With 0 bases removed from V and 8 bases from J, the gap between germline ends came to 10 bases. The CDR3 runs to 13 residues. Germline assignment: CDR1 SGHAT and CDR2 FQNNGV. The chain's CDR3 is CASSLEWGGGYTF. CDR3 nucleotides: TGTGCCAGCAGCTTAGAATGGGGTGGAGGCTACACCTTC. The full variable domain, with the rest looked up from reference TRBV11-2 and TRBJ1-2, is EAGVAQSPRYKIIEKRQSVAFWCNPISGHATLYWYQQILGQGPKLLIQFQNNGVVDDSQLPKDRFSAERLKGVDSTLKIQPAKLEDSAVYLCASSLEWGGGYTFGSGTRLTVV.

The J gene is TRBJ1-4, the V gene TRBV5-1; D gene ambiguous. The CDR3 extends over 15 amino acids. Germline CDR1 reads SGHRS; CDR2 reads YFSETQ. Trimming stripped 5 bases from V and 0 bases from J, with 11 bases between. CDR3 amino acids: CASSQDLATNEKLFF. The CDR3 region has the DNA TGCGCCAGCAGTCAAGATCTTGCAACTAATGAAAAACTGTTTTTT.

This clonotype was seen once. The chain is built from TRBV2 and TRBJ2-5, with 9 bases fitting TRBD2. V lost 3 bases, J lost 11 bases, and 22 bases stayed unmatched. The CDR3 consists of 18 residues. In germline, CDR1 is SNHLY, CDR2 FYNNEI. This CDR3 reads CASSESLAGVFLLILQYF. CDR3 bases: TGTGCCAGCAGTGAGTCGTTAGCGGGGGTATTCCTACTAATTTTGCAGTACTTC.

The chain links TRBV29-1 to TRBJ1-1, with no clear D. The CDR3 loop spans 12 amino acids. The germline V gene encodes CDR1 SQVTM and CDR2 ANQGSEA. V shed 7 bases and J shed 5 bases, with 14 bases lying between them. As DNA, the CDR3 is TGCAGCGCGAGACTGGCGGGGACTGAAGCTTTCTTT. This codes for CSARLAGTEAFF.

The chain combines TRBV2 with TRBJ2-5; TRBD1 is a possible D gene (5 bases). Trimming cost V 1 base and J 9 bases, with 15 bases left between them. Per the germline V gene, CDR1 is SNHLY and CDR2 is FYNNEI. CDR3 length: 14 amino acids. CDR3 bases: TGTGCCAGCAGTGAAGATATAGGGGAAAGGGCCCAGTACTTC. Translation gives CASSEDIGERAQYF.